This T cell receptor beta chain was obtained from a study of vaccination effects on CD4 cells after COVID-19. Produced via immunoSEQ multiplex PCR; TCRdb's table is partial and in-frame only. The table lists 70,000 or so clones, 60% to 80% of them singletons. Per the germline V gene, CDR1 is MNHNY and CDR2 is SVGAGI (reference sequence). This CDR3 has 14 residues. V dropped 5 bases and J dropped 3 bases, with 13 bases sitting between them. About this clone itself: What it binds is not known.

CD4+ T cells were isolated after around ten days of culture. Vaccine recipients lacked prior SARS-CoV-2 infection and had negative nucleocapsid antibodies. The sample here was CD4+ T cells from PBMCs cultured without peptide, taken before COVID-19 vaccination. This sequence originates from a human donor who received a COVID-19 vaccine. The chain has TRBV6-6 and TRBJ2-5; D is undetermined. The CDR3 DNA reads TGTGCCAGCAGTAATACAGCAGGAGAAGAGACCCAGTACTTC. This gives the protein CASSNTAGEETQYF.